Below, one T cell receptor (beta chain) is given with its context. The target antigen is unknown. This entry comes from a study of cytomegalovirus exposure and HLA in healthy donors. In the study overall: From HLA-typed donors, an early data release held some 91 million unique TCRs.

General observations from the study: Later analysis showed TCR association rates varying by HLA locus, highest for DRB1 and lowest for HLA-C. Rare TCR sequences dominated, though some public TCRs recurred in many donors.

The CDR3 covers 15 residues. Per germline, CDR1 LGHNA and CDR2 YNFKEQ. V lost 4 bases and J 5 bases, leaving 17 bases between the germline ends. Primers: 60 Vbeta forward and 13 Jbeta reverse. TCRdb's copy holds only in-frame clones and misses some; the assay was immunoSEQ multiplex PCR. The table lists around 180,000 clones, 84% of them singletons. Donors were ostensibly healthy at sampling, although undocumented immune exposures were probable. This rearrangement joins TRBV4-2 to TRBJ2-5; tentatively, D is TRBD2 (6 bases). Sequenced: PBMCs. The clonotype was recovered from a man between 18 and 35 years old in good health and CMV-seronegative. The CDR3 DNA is TGTGCCAGCAGCCCCCGGGTAGGAGGGCCCGAGACCCAGTACTTC. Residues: CASSPRVGGPETQYF.